This T cell receptor (beta chain) was sequenced in a study of cytomegalovirus exposure and HLA in healthy donors. General study points: Most likely, a cluster of highly shared sequence variants arose as a sequencing artifact.

Germline assignment: CDR1 SGDLS and CDR2 YYNGEE. The CDR3 covers 13 residues. Trimming cost V 3 bases and J 8 bases; bases outside gene matches: 7. PCR primers comprised 60 Vbeta and 13 Jbeta primers. The method was immunoSEQ multiplex PCR; TCRdb's version includes in-frame clones alone and lacks a portion of them. The data show around 120,000 clones, 70% to 85% seen once. About this clone: Its antigen remains unidentified.

The chain couples TRBV9 to TRBJ1-2, with TRBD1 matching over 7 bases. This receptor was identified in a woman in her fifties or sixties in good health and CMV-seropositive. The sample taken for sequencing was PBMCs. CDR3 in amino acids: CASSAETGPGYTF. The CDR3 nucleotides read TGTGCCAGCAGCGCCGAGACAGGGCCCGGCTACACCTTC.